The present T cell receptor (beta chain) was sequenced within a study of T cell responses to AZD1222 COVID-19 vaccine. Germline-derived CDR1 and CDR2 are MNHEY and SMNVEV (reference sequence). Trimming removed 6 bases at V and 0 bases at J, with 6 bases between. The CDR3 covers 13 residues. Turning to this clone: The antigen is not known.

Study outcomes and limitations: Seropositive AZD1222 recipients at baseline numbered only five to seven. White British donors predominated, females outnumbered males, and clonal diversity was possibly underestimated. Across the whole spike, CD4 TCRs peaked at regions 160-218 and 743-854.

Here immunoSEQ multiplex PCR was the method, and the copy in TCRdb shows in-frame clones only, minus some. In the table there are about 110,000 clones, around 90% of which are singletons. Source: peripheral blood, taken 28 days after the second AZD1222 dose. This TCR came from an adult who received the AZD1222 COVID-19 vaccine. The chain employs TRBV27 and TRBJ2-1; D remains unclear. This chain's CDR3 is CASSQNSYNEQFF. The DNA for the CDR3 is TGTGCCAGCAGCCAGAACTCCTACAATGAGCAGTTCTTC.